These T cell receptor beta chains were read from a single sample in a study of T cell responses to AZD1222 COVID-19 vaccine. Clones were sequenced by immunoSEQ multiplex PCR, and TCRdb holds only the in-frame ones, with some missing. The sample lists approximately 100,000 clones, roughly 84% seen once, with 16% in the top ten. Here the sequenced sample was peripheral blood, taken on day 0 of AZD1222 vaccination. The origin of the receptors is an adult in good health. The CDR3 runs from the conserved cysteine through the conserved F or W. The D gene is left open where the match is weak. Clone size appears in some rows only: once, few, many, or a class for an expanded clone.

CDR3 DNA: TGTGCCAGCAGTATCAGGGCCAAAAACACTGAAGCTTTCTTT
CDR3 protein: CASSIRAKNTEAFF
V gene: TRBV2
CDR3 length: 14
clone size: .
J gene: TRBJ1-1
D gene: .

CDR3 DNA: TGTGCTAGTGGTTGGGAAATCTCCTACGAGCAGTACTTC
CDR3 protein: CASGWEISYEQYF
V gene: TRBV12-5
CDR3 length: 13
clone size: few
J gene: TRBJ2-7
D gene: .

CDR3 DNA: TGCGCCAGCAGCTTGAATCCGGGACTAGCGGGAGTGGGCAATGAGCAGTTCTTC
CDR3 protein: CASSLNPGLAGVGNEQFF
V gene: TRBV5-1
CDR3 length: 18
clone size: few
J gene: TRBJ2-1
D gene: TRBD2

CDR3 DNA: TGCGCCAGCAGCTTCAGGGACGAGCAGTACTTC
CDR3 protein: CASSFRDEQYF
V gene: TRBV5-1
CDR3 length: 11
clone size: .
J gene: TRBJ2-7
D gene: .

CDR3 DNA: TGTGCCAGTAGTATCATTAGCTTTTATGAGCAGTTCTTC
CDR3 protein: CASSIISFYEQFF
V gene: TRBV19
CDR3 length: 13
clone size: .
J gene: TRBJ2-1
D gene: .

CDR3 DNA: TGCGCCAGCAAAGGGACAGCCAATGAGCAGTTCTTC
CDR3 protein: CASKGTANEQFF
V gene: TRBV10-2
CDR3 length: 12
clone size: .
J gene: TRBJ2-1
D gene: TRBD1

CDR3 DNA: TGTGCCAGCAGTCTAAATATAGCGGGAGGCCCCCCCTACAATGAGCAGTTCTTC
CDR3 protein: CASSLNIAGGPPYNEQFF
V gene: TRBV28
CDR3 length: 18
clone size: .
J gene: TRBJ2-1
D gene: TRBD2

CDR3 DNA: TGTGCCAGTAGTATCGGCCTAGCGGGAAGCTCTGGGGCCAACGTCCTGACTTTC
CDR3 protein: CASSIGLAGSSGANVLTF
V gene: TRBV19
CDR3 length: 18
clone size: .
J gene: TRBJ2-6
D gene: TRBD2

CDR3 DNA: TGTGCCAGCGCCCGAGGCGCTGGGAACAATGAAAAACTGTTTTTT
CDR3 protein: CASARGAGNNEKLFF
V gene: TRBV28
CDR3 length: 15
clone size: .
J gene: TRBJ1-4
D gene: .

CDR3 DNA: TGTGCCAGCAGCTTAATGTGGGAAGGCACTGAAGCTTTCTTT
CDR3 protein: CASSLMWEGTEAFF
V gene: TRBV11-3
CDR3 length: 14
clone size: .
J gene: TRBJ1-1
D gene: .

CDR3 DNA: TGCGCCAGCAGCTTGTTACCGGGACAACTGAACACTGAAGCTTTCTTT
CDR3 protein: CASSLLPGQLNTEAFF
V gene: TRBV5-1
CDR3 length: 16
clone size: .
J gene: TRBJ1-1
D gene: .

CDR3 DNA: TGTGCCAGCAGCCCATCCATAGGGACTAATTCACCCCTCCACTTT
CDR3 protein: CASSPSIGTNSPLHF
V gene: TRBV7-2
CDR3 length: 15
clone size: .
J gene: TRBJ1-6
D gene: .

CDR3 DNA: TGTGCCAGCAGTTCCGGGGCACTTCTCGCTCGGGGTGGCTACACCTTC
CDR3 protein: CASSSGALLARGGYTF
V gene: TRBV28
CDR3 length: 16
clone size: .
J gene: TRBJ1-2
D gene: .

CDR3 DNA: TGTGCCAGCAGTTTACCCCAGGCTACCGGAAACACCATATATTTT
CDR3 protein: CASSLPQATGNTIYF
V gene: TRBV28
CDR3 length: 15
clone size: .
J gene: TRBJ1-3
D gene: .

CDR3 DNA: TGTGCCAGCAGCTTCGTCCAGGGCGCCGGGGAGCTGTTTTTT
CDR3 protein: CASSFVQGAGELFF
V gene: TRBV7-9
CDR3 length: 14
clone size: .
J gene: TRBJ2-2
D gene: .

CDR3 DNA: TGTGCTAGTGGTCTGGGCGTAGCCAAAAACATTCAGTACTTC
CDR3 protein: CASGLGVAKNIQYF
V gene: TRBV12-5
CDR3 length: 14
clone size: .
J gene: TRBJ2-4
D gene: .